The following is a T cell receptor (beta chain) sequence with its context. There is no known antigen for this receptor. No qualities accompany the bases; no much larger clone lies one base away. The cohort was made up of about 610 healthy bone marrow donors. Cohort members were all nominally healthy when sampled, although unrecorded immune exposures were likely present. The donor tested CMV seronegative, placing the donor among the roughly 350 seronegative members of the cohort. A peripheral blood sample was provided by each donor, and peripheral blood mononuclear cells were used for TCR beta sequencing. The Qiagen DNeasy Blood Extraction Kit was used to extract genomic DNA from the blood cell samples. The library was prepared using the immunoSEQ multiplex PCR assay. For the multiplex PCR, a mixture combining 60 forward primers for TCR Vbeta segments and 13 reverse primers for TCR Jbeta segments was used. The CDR3 region of rearranged TCR beta genes was amplified from genomic DNA by a multiplex PCR assay. The amplified TCR beta libraries were sequenced on the Illumina HiSeq System as 87-base-pair reads. The source study handled its data this way. A later analysis counted around 72 million unique TCR beta chains across the 640 or so repertoires, and around 12 million of these chains were shared by at least two donors. A nearest-neighbor algorithm error-corrected the raw reads and collapsed the reads into unique sequences, merging closely related sequences to remove PCR and sequencing errors. V, D and J gene segments were assigned by aligning CDR3 sequences to IMGT reference sequences. For a sequence to be retained, at least a six-nucleotide match to both a V gene segment and a J gene segment was required. A rearrangement was called productive if the CDR3 had no stop codons and remained in frame with V and J, and every other rearrangement was called non-productive. Following IMGT convention, CDR3 was defined as the stretch from the second conserved V-encoded cysteine up to the conserved J-encoded phenylalanine. Sequences without an unambiguous match to a single V gene segment were excluded from the earlier analysis of 450 to 650 of the donors. An earlier analysis of a few hundred of the donors called V segments functional above 56.7% productive rearrangements and segregating when the between-donor standard deviation exceeded 5%. A statistical classification framework was built for diagnosing cytomegalovirus status from the catalog of TCR beta chain sequences. In a later analysis, TCR nucleotide sequences were compared against IMGT/GENE-DB human TR gene sequences so that V and J genes could be assigned. A later analysis assigned CDR3 sequences and most-parsimonious VDJ recombination scenarios with the TCRdist pipeline. In a later analysis, every TCR beta chain was defined by the combination of its CDR3 amino acid sequence and its V-gene family, and reads without a unique V-gene family were dropped. As a way to deal with suspected cross-contamination and a sequencing artifact, a later analysis dropped over 550 nucleotide sequences that were highly shared and had low generation probability. For each public chain, a later analysis derived a clonal expansion index from normalized ranks of inferred template counts within each repertoire. Generation probabilities in a later analysis came from a VDJ recombination model fitted to out-of-frame rearrangements, and those results were checked against IGoR. In a later analysis, TCR-TCR, TCR-HLA and TCR-CMV co-occurrence was scored with hypergeometric tests, and a repertoire-size bias correction was applied to TCR pairs. To estimate false discovery rates, a later analysis permuted the HLA or CMV assignments 20 times. In a later analysis, co-occurring TCRs were grouped with DBSCAN, and TCRdist sequence similarity was added when clustering was performed within HLA-allele-positive subsets. Repertoires with fewer than 30,000 or more than 120,000 public chains, plus five repertoires with anomalous nucleotide sharing, were excluded from co-occurrence clustering. Not all clones reach the TCRdb copy of this immuneACCESS table, which keeps in-frame sequences only. Checked studies attribute under half of the gap to unresolved V genes and leave the rest unexplained. The DNA was the basis for D and trimming; V, J and clone size are from that table. The sample table records 140,000 or so clones; 70% of these occur just once. Jointly, the top ten make up 1.6% of the sample.

This sample was included in a study of cytomegalovirus exposure and HLA in healthy donors (dated by TCRdb to 2017 to 2019). At the level of the whole study: An earlier analysis of some 600 of the donors reported 250 to 300 Gb of sequence data and 95 million to 140 million unique TCR beta sequences obtained from 180 million or so T cells. To study patterns of TCR occurrence, a later analysis re-analyzed previously published TCR beta repertoires from just over 650 donors and added high-resolution HLA genotyping. Typing coverage varied by locus: about 620-630 donors for A, B, C, DRB1 and DQB1; roughly 510 for DQA1; around 610 for DPA1; roughly 450 for DPB1. To decide whether each TCR beta V gene segment behaved as functional or pseudogenic, an earlier analysis of some 600 of the donors relied on high-throughput TCR beta sequencing. To predict cytomegalovirus infection status, the study brought together high-throughput TCR immunosequencing, statistical association of individual TCRs with disease status, and machine learning. Genome-wide SNP genotypes for about 55% of the roughly 670 donors were used in a later genetic analysis, which treated that subset as a discovery cohort. The study used immunosequencing to profile the T cell repertoires of approximately 640 subjects and linked those repertoires to cytomegalovirus serostatus. Across 398 genotyped donors of the cohort, an average of about 240,000 unique TCR beta nucleotide sequences per donor were sequenced, and 15% to 20% of those sequences were non-productive. Besides the first cohort of approximately 710 subjects, a separate validation cohort made up of 95 to 150 different subjects was used. About 5 DR-DQ haplotypes were handled as single units for association and clustering, since linkage in the cohort was strong. Donor age, sex, ethnicity and CMV serostatus were compiled together with the repertoire data. Rather than drawing on any new phenotypic data, the later analysis identified candidate immune exposures from TCR beta sequences and the way those sequences occurred across donors. An early release that covered about 600 HLA-typed donors contained approximately 300 gigabases of sequencing data and 75 million to 100 million unique TCR sequences. Every repertoire in the discovery cohort had been generated on one and the same sequencing platform. The genetic ancestry cluster associated with self-reported Caucasian donors included 81% of the 300 to 400 genotyped donors. The study aimed to test whether cataloging public T cell receptors could reveal signatures of past pathogen exposure. Class I and class II HLA loci were covered by the typing at four-digit resolution.

CDR1 and CDR2 were assigned from the germline V gene (reference sequence) as MNHEY and SMNVEV. Cut back by 7 bases and 0 bases, the V and J ends lie 19 bases apart. Taken from cysteine to phenylalanine, the CDR3 has 17 residues. Only the CDR3 part of the read is kept: 51 bases, read in frame from the first base. On the study overall, not on this receptor specifically: In a later analysis, TCR association rates were found to vary across HLA loci, with the most associated TCRs seen for DRB1 alleles and the fewest for HLA-C alleles. Most TCR sequences were observed very rarely across donors, whereas some public TCRs were present in many individuals. When HLA alleles, especially DR and DQ, strongly co-occurred, TCR associations were difficult to assign to individual alleles. In this cohort, only TCR beta chains were sequenced, and detectable features were limited by the absence of alpha or paired-chain data. According to a later genetic analysis, donors in an Asian-associated ancestry cluster had fewer N-insertions in productive TCRs than the approximately 710-donor mean. In a later analysis, HLA-associated TCR beta chains were found to be more clonally expanded and to have lower generation probabilities than equally common non-associated chains. Linkage disequilibrium might explain the correlated functional status among segregating V segments, but an unknown experimental factor could not be excluded. The presence/absence analyses assumed that sequencing depth was roughly uniform across donors, and that assumption may not be true. A cluster of highly shared sequence variants was judged likely to be a technical artifact of the sequencing pipeline. In a later analysis, most CMV-associated TCR beta chains were found to appear HLA-restricted, with HLA associations seemingly driven largely by CMV exposure. A later genetic analysis associated a missense DCLRE1C variant with V-gene and J-gene trimming of TCR beta chains, and an independent cohort replicated the association. Over 15 rarely observed V segments, including chromosome 9 orphons, were excluded from the earlier analysis of approximately 500 of the donors because counts were too low. A further reported finding was that TCR beta sequences accurately predicted the HLA-A and HLA-B alleles for most subjects in the first cohort. Some IMGT-functional V segments, including TRBV6-2 and TRBV6-3, could not be told apart with the 87-base-pair reads, so those segments were excluded. In vitro tests confirmed that a few of the cytomegalovirus-associated TCR beta chains recognize cytomegalovirus antigens. The classifier was reported to diagnose cytomegalovirus status with high specificity and sensitivity in both the original cohort and the validation cohort. For the cohort, immune exposure information was limited to CMV serostatus. In an earlier analysis of fewer than 750 of the donors, most TCR beta V segments were observed in productive rearrangements about 90% or about 30% of the time, broadly matching IMGT annotations. It was suggested by the authors that the approach could potentially be generalized to other disease states and immunological phenotypes. Specific HLA alleles were associated with 15,000 to 20,000 TCR beta sequences at a false discovery rate of 0.05 in a later analysis. The study listed over 150 TCR beta chains as associated with cytomegalovirus. Several of the top co-occurrence clusters appeared to be linked to parvovirus B19, influenza, CMV and Epstein-Barr virus, according to a later analysis. Because HLA typing was missing for some donors at each locus, association tests included only the typed subset.

This sequence uses TRBV27 and TRBJ1-5; the D gene is possibly TRBD1, with 6 bases matching. Specimen: PBMCs. The origin of this receptor is a woman aged 25-40 years in good health and CMV-seronegative. The CDR3 has the sequence CASKASGQPYSNQPQHF. The sequence in DNA is TGTGCCAGCAAAGCATCCGGACAGCCTTATAGCAATCAGCCCCAGCATTTT.